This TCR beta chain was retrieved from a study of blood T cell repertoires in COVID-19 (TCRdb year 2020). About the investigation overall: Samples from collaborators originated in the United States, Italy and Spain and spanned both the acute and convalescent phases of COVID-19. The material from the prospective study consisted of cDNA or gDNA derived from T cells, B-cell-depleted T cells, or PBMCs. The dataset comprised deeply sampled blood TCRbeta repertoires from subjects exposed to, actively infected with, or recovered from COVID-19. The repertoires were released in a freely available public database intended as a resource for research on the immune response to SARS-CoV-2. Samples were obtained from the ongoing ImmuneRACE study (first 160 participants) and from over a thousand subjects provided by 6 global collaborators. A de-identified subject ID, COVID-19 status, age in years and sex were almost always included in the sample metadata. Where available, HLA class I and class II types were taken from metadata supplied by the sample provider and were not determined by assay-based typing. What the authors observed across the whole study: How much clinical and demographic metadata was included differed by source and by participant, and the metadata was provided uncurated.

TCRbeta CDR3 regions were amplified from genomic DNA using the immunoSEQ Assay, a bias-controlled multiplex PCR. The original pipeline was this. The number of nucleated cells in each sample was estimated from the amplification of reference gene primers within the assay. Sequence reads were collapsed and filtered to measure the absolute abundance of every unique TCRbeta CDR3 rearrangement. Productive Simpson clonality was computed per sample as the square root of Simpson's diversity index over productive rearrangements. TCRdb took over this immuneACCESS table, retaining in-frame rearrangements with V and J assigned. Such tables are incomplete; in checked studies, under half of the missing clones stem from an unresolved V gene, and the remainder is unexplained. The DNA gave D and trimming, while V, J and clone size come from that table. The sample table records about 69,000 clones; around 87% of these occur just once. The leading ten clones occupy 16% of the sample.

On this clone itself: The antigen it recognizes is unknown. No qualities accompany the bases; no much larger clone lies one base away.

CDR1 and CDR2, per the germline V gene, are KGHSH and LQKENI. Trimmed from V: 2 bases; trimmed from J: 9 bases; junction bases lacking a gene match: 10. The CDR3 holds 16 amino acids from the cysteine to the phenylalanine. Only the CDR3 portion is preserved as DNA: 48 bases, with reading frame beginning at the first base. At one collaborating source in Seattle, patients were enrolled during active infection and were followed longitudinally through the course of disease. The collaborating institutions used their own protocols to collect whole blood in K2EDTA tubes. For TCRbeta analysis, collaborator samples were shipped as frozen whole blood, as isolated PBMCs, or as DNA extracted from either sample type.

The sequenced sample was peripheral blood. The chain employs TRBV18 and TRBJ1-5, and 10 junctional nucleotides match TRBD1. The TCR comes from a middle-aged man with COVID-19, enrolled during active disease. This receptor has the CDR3 CASSPRQTGGERPQHF. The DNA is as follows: TGTGCCAGCTCACCAAGACAGACAGGGGGCGAAAGGCCCCAGCATTTT.